The T cell receptor beta chain described here comes from a study of blood T cell repertoires in COVID-19 (dated by TCRdb to about 2020). With respect to the entire study: The collaborator samples originated in the United States, Italy and Spain and spanned the acute and convalescent phases of COVID-19. The prospective study material was composed of cDNA or gDNA derived from T cells, B-cell-depleted T cells, or PBMCs. Subjects who had been exposed to COVID-19, were actively infected with it, or had recovered from it provided the deeply sampled blood TCRbeta repertoires that made up the dataset. The repertoires were released in a freely available public database intended as a resource for research on the immune response to SARS-CoV-2. The samples were drawn from the first 160 participants of the ongoing ImmuneRACE study and from 950 to 1,500 subjects provided by 6 global collaborators. Sample metadata almost always included a de-identified subject ID, COVID-19 status, age in years and sex. Where HLA class I and class II types were available, the types were taken from metadata supplied by the sample provider, not from assay-based typing.

This clone has more than one count but fewer than ten. There is no known antigen for this receptor. Per-base quality was not reported, and no clone a single base away is much larger than it. TCRbeta CDR3 regions were amplified from genomic DNA by means of the immunoSEQ Assay, a bias-controlled multiplex PCR. The paper's processing steps were these. The number of nucleated cells in each sample was estimated from the amplification of reference gene primers within the assay. To quantify the absolute abundance of each unique TCRbeta CDR3 rearrangement, sequence reads were collapsed and filtered. Productive Simpson clonality was computed per sample as the square root of Simpson's diversity index over productive rearrangements. Held by TCRdb, this immuneACCESS table contains in-frame sequences only and omits some clones. Under half of the omission traces to an unresolved V gene where checked; the cause of the rest is unknown. The DNA gave D and trimming, while V, J and clone size come from that table. In all, the sample holds 80,000 or so clones, and over 75% of those were seen once. The ten largest clones take up about 12% of the sample.

The collaborating institutions used their own protocols to collect whole blood in K2EDTA tubes. For TCRbeta analysis, collaborators shipped samples in one of three forms: frozen whole blood, isolated PBMCs, or DNA extracted from either of those sample types. For this chain, trimming is 2 bases at the V end and 1 base at the J end, and the number of junction bases without a gene match is 0. CDR1 and CDR2 are drawn from the germline V gene: MRHNA, SNTAGT. Its CDR3 holds 15 amino acids, cysteine through phenylalanine. CDR3 DNA only is kept here, 45 bases in frame from base 1. Findings and caveats that apply to the study as a whole: Clinical and demographic metadata were provided uncurated, with the amount varying by source and participant.

This receptor chain uses TRBV6-4 and TRBJ2-2, with 8 bases matching TRBD2. This TCR derives from a man older than 75 with acute or convalescent COVID-19. The sample consisted of peripheral blood. CDR3 loop: CASSDAGGNTGELFF. The DNA reads TGTGCCAGCAGTGACGCGGGGGGGAACACCGGGGAGCTGTTTTTT.